These 5 T cell receptor beta chains were all obtained from the same sample, sequenced in a study of blood T cell repertoires in COVID-19. The table came from immunoSEQ multiplex PCR; TCRdb's copy has only in-frame clones and leaves some out. The repertoire holds 150,000 to 200,000 clones, with roughly three quarters as singletons. Sequencing used peripheral blood. These receptors originate from a woman older than 75 with COVID-19, enrolled during active disease.

The genes are TRBV29-1 and TRBJ2-7; D possibly corresponds to TRBD2 (5 bases). CDR3 size: 11 residues. Germline assignment: CDR1 SQVTM and CDR2 ANQGSEA. Trimming pared 7 bases from V and 1 base from J, leaving 8 bases between. CDR3 in amino acids: CSARTSYEQYF. Here the CDR3 DNA reads TGCAGCGCCAGGACTTCCTACGAGCAGTACTTC.

This clone appeared once. The chain joins TRBV5-1 to TRBJ2-7; D possibly corresponds to TRBD1 (6 bases). The CDR3 is made up of 15 amino acids. V was cut by 4 bases and J by 2 bases, with 16 bases left in between. The V gene's germline CDR1 is SGHRS and CDR2 YFSETQ. CDR3 bases: TGCGCCAGCAGCCTCAGCCCGGGACAACCCTACGAGCAGTACTTC. It codes for CASSLSPGQPYEQYF.

This chain uses TRBV9 with TRBJ1-1, with D possibly TRBD1 on 5 matching bases. V was pared by 1 base and J by 0 bases, with 10 bases between. This CDR3 has 15 residues. The germline gives CDR1 SGDLS, CDR2 YYNGEE. The DNA for the CDR3 is TGTGCCAGCAGCGTAAGGGGAACGATGAACACTGAAGCTTTCTTT. Translation gives CASSVRGTMNTEAFF.

There are a few counts of this clone. This chain uses TRBV5-1 with TRBJ2-1, with TRBD2 matching over 13 bases. V was clipped by 4 bases and J by 8 bases; unmatched bases: 6. Germline-derived CDR1 and CDR2 are SGHRS and YFSETQ. This CDR3 is built from 15 residues. The CDR3 sequence: CASSGTSGRGDEQFF. The DNA of the CDR3 is TGCGCCAGCAGCGGAACTAGCGGGAGGGGCGATGAGCAGTTCTTC.

The gene calls are TRBV5-4 and TRBJ2-5; 7 bases agree with TRBD2. Losses at the gene ends were 0 bases for V and 5 bases for J; bases not matched to a gene: 7. The CDR3 runs to 15 residues. Germline CDR1 reads SGHNT; CDR2 reads YYREEE (reference sequence). CDR3 in amino acids: CASSLELASVETQYF. The DNA for the CDR3 is TGTGCCAGCAGCTTGGAACTAGCGTCCGTTGAGACCCAGTACTTC. Variable domain in full (rest from reference TRBV5-4 and TRBJ2-5): ETGVTQSPTHLIKTRGQQVTLRCSSQSGHNTVSWYQQALGQGPQFIFQYYREEENGRGNFPPRFSGLQFPNYSSELNVNALELDDSALYLCASSLELASVETQYFGPGTRLLVL.